Described below is a single T cell receptor beta chain sequence and its context. What it binds is unknown. This specimen comes from a study of T cell responses to AZD1222 COVID-19 vaccine. General study findings and limits: None of the repertoires were sampled until the peak T cell response had passed.

The CDR3 is 13 residues long. Germline values: CDR1 SGHRS, CDR2 YFSETQ. V lost 4 bases to trimming and J lost 1 base, with 8 bases between them. Repertoires were generated with immunoSEQ multiplex PCR, while TCRdb's copy carries only in-frame clones and drops some. The sample shows more than 100,000 clones, about 90% of them seen only once. The gene calls are TRBV5-1 and TRBJ1-1; D unclear. The material sequenced was peripheral blood, taken on day 0 of AZD1222 vaccination. The sequence came from an adult in good health. CDR3 in DNA: TGCGCCAGCAGCGATGGTGGGAACACTGAAGCTTTCTTT. It codes for CASSDGGNTEAFF. The full variable domain, completed using reference TRBV5-1 and TRBJ1-1, is KAGVTQTPRYLIKTRGQQVTLSCSPISGHRSVSWYQQTPGQGLQFLFEYFSETQRNKGNFPGRFSGRQFSNSRSEMNVSTLELGDSALYLCASSDGGNTEAFFGQGTRLTVV.